The rows below give T cell receptor beta chains drawn from one sample of a study of blood T cell repertoires in COVID-19. Profiling relied on immunoSEQ multiplex PCR, and the TCRdb table lists in-frame clones only, not all of them. The repertoire has some 100,000 clones, over 65% of them found once; the top ten carry 9.5% to 15%. Sequenced input: peripheral blood. The receptors derive from a human donor in a cohort sampled during active COVID-19. Both conserved end residues are part of each CDR3. D genes are given only for firm matches. Clone size appears in some rows only: once, few, many, or a class for an expanded clone.

V gene	D gene	clone size	J gene	CDR3 DNA	CDR3 protein
TRBV5-5	TRBD2	-	TRBJ2-1	TGTGCCAGCAGTGACGCGGGGGGCTGGAATGAGCAGTTCTTC	CASSDAGGWNEQFF
TRBV6-5	-	-	TRBJ1-3	TGTGCCAGCAGCCGCGGGACGGCACCTGGAAACACCATATATTTT	CASSRGTAPGNTIYF
TRBV2	TRBD1	-	TRBJ1-6	TGTGCCAGCAGGCCGGGACAGGGAGGATCACCCCTCCACTTT	CASRPGQGGSPLHF
TRBV6-5	-	-	TRBJ1-1	TGTGCCAGCAGTTACTCCAGGAACACTGAAGCTTTCTTT	CASSYSRNTEAFF
TRBV10-3	TRBD1	-	TRBJ1-1	TGTGCCATCGACAGGGGCCTGGGGACTGAAGCTTTCTTT	CAIDRGLGTEAFF
TRBV5-4	-	-	TRBJ2-7	TGTGCCAGCAGCTTGTTTTCTAGCCTGACCTACGAGCAGTACTTC	CASSLFSSLTYEQYF
TRBV29-1	TRBD1	-	TRBJ1-4	TGCAGCGTTGAAGATTATGGACAGGGGGAAAAACTGTTTTTT	CSVEDYGQGEKLFF
TRBV5-5	TRBD1	-	TRBJ1-2	TGTGCCAGCAGACCTCCAGGGGGTCGTGGCTATGGCTACACCTTC	CASRPPGGRGYGYTF
TRBV9	-	-	TRBJ2-2	TGTGCCAGCCGGCGGGCCATCCAGGACACCGGGGAGCTGTTTTTT	CASRRAIQDTGELFF
TRBV9	-	-	TRBJ1-6	TGTGCCAGCAGCGTAGGGGGCGGGGTCCGTTCACCCCTCCACTTT	CASSVGGGVRSPLHF
TRBV5-1	-	-	TRBJ2-2	TGCGCCAGCAGCTTGGGTGAGGGCTCGAACACCGGGGAGCTGTTTTTT	CASSLGEGSNTGELFF
TRBV6-6	-	-	TRBJ1-1	TGTGCCAGCACCACGTGGAGGGGAGTGAACACTGAAGCTTTCTTT	CASTTWRGVNTEAFF
TRBV2	-	few	TRBJ1-6	TGTGCCAGCAGTGATGGGCAGGGGCATTGGGGTAATTCACCCCTCCACTTT	CASSDGQGHWGNSPLHF
TRBV7-9	-	-	TRBJ2-7	TGTGCCAGCGGCGGTTGGCCCAAGTACGAGCAGTACTTC	CASGGWPKYEQYF
TRBV6-5	TRBD1	-	TRBJ2-2	TGTGCCGGTTCTCGGGGACAGGGTGACGGGGAGCTGTTTTTT	CAGSRGQGDGELFF
TRBV7-9	-	-	TRBJ2-1	TGTGCCAGCAGGGCGGCCAGCGCGAGCGCTTCGGTCTTC	CASRAASASASVF
TRBV4-3	-	once	TRBJ1-1	TGCGCCAGCAGCCAAGATTCGTCCAGGGCAAACACTGAAGCTTTCTTT	CASSQDSSRANTEAFF
TRBV7-6	TRBD2	-	TRBJ2-1	TGTGCCAGCAGCCCGACTAGCGGAGATTACAATGAGCAGTTCTTC	CASSPTSGDYNEQFF
TRBV28	-	-	TRBJ2-7	TGTGCCAGCAGTTTGCCAAAGTTCGGGGTCGGCGAGCAGTACTTC	CASSLPKFGVGEQYF
TRBV5-1	-	-	TRBJ2-5	TGCGCCAGCAGCTTGGCAGGCGTAGAAGAGACCCAGTACTTC	CASSLAGVEETQYF
TRBV7-2	TRBD2	-	TRBJ2-5	TGTGCCAGCAGCTTAGCCGGGGACCGGGGGGCCCAGTACTTC	CASSLAGDRGAQYF
TRBV19	TRBD1	once	TRBJ2-7	TGTGCCAGTAGTATAGACGGACAGGGTGTCCGCGAGCAGTACTTC	CASSIDGQGVREQYF
TRBV5-4	TRBD1	-	TRBJ2-6	TGTGCCAGCAGCCACCAGGGACAGGACAAATTCGGGGGGGCCAACGTCCTGACTTTC	CASSHQGQDKFGGANVLTF
TRBV20-1	-	-	TRBJ1-4	TGCAGTGCTAGTCCCCCGGGGTCCGGTAGCGAAAAACTGTTTTTT	CSASPPGSGSEKLFF
TRBV30	TRBD1	-	TRBJ1-2	TGTGCCTGGAAAGACAGGGAACCCGCTAACTATGGCTACACCTTC	CAWKDREPANYGYTF
TRBV11-2	-	once	TRBJ2-5	TGTGCCAGCAGACCAGGGAACCCCGGAGAGACCCAGTACTTC	CASRPGNPGETQYF
TRBV6-1	TRBD1	-	TRBJ2-7	TGTGCCAGCAGTGAAGGGACAGGGGGCTCCTACGAGCAGTACTTC	CASSEGTGGSYEQYF
TRBV5-8	TRBD1	-	TRBJ2-7	TGTGCCAGCAGCCGTGGGACAGGGGCCTCCTACGAGCAGTACTTC	CASSRGTGASYEQYF
TRBV7-2	-	many	TRBJ1-5	TGTGCCAGCAGCCCAGGCGGCGGGAATCAGCCCCAGCATTTT	CASSPGGGNQPQHF
TRBV7-2	-	-	TRBJ2-7	TGTGCCAGCAGCCTGAATTACAGGGATGGGCAGTACTTC	CASSLNYRDGQYF
TRBV7-2	TRBD2	-	TRBJ2-1	TGTGCCAGCAGCTTAATGTCCGGGAGGGCCGCGAATGAGCAGTTCTTC	CASSLMSGRAANEQFF
TRBV20-1	TRBD2	-	TRBJ2-7	TGCAGTGCTAGTCAGCGGGAGGCTACGTCCTACGAGCAGTACTTC	CSASQREATSYEQYF
TRBV30	-	-	TRBJ2-7	TGTGCCTGGAGTAAGGGGGGGATTGGGGTTTCCTACGAGCAGTACTTC	CAWSKGGIGVSYEQYF
TRBV15	-	-	TRBJ1-2	TGTGCCACCAGCAGGGGGGGGGCATGGGATGGCTACACCTTC	CATSRGGAWDGYTF
TRBV11-2	-	-	TRBJ1-2	TGTGCCAGCAGCTTAGGGACAATAAGAGGCTACACCTTC	CASSLGTIRGYTF
TRBV7-2	-	-	TRBJ1-3	TGTGCCAGCAGCTTAGTGGAGGGAAACACCATATATTTT	CASSLVEGNTIYF
TRBV6-4	-	-	TRBJ2-2	TGTGCCAGCAGTGACTCATTGAGGGCCGGGGAGCTGTTTTTT	CASSDSLRAGELFF
TRBV27	-	-	TRBJ1-5	TGTGCCAGCAGTTCGGGGATGGGGAATCAGCCCCAGCATTTT	CASSSGMGNQPQHF
TRBV10-2	TRBD2	-	TRBJ2-3	TGCGCCAGCAGGTCCCCTAGCGGGGGGGCGACAGATACGCAGTATTTT	CASRSPSGGATDTQYF
TRBV12-3/TRBV12-4	-	-	TRBJ1-3	TGTGCCAGCAGCTTCCGGGACACCATATATTTT	CASSFRDTIYF
TRBV13	TRBD2	-	TRBJ2-1	TGTGCCAGCAGCTTGAGACTAGCGGGTCGGGATGAGCAGTTCTTC	CASSLRLAGRDEQFF
TRBV23-1	TRBD1	few	TRBJ1-5	TGCGCCAGCAGTCAATCCCGTCGTTCAGGGGGCTATAGCAATCAGCCCCAGCATTTT	CASSQSRRSGGYSNQPQHF
TRBV19	TRBD1	-	TRBJ2-2	TGTGCCAGTAGTACCCCGGACAGGGCAAGGGGCACCGGGGAGCTGTTTTTT	CASSTPDRARGTGELFF
TRBV9	TRBD2	-	TRBJ2-5	TGTGCCAGCAGCGCCGGACTAGCGGGGGGGCAAGAGACCCAGTACTTC	CASSAGLAGGQETQYF
TRBV18	-	-	TRBJ1-5	TGTGCCAGCTCACCGGGGCAGACCAGTGGTCAGCCCCAGCATTTT	CASSPGQTSGQPQHF